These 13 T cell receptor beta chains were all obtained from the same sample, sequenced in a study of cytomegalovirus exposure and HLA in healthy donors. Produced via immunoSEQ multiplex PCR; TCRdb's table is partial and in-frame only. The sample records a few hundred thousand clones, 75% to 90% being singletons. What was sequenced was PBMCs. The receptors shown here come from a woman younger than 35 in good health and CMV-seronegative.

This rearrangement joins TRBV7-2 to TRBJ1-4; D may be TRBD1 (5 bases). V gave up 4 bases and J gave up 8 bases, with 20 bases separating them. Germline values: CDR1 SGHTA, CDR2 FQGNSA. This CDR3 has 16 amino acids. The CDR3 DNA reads TGTGCCAGCAGCTCCATGGGGCCAGGCGGTTGGGAAAAACTGTTTTTT. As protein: CASSSMGPGGWEKLFF. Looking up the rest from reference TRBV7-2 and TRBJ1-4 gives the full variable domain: GAGVSQSPSNKVTEKGKDVELRCDPISGHTALYWYRQSLGQGLEFLIYFQGNSAPDKSGLPSDRFSAERTGGSVSTLTIQRTQQEDSAVYLCASSSMGPGGWEKLFFGSGTQLSVL.

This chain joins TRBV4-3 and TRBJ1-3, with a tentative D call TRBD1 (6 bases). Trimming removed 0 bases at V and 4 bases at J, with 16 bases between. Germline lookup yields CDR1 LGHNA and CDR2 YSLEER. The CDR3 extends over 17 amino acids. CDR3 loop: CASSQDRGGAEGNTIYF. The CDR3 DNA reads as TGCGCCAGCAGCCAAGATCGGGGGGGCGCGGAAGGAAACACCATATATTTT.

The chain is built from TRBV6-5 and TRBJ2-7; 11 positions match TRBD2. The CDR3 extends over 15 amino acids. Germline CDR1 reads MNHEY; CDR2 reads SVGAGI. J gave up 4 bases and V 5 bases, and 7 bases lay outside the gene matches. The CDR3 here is CASSTELAGGYEQYF. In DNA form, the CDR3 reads TGTGCCAGCAGTACAGAGCTAGCGGGAGGATACGAGCAGTACTTC.

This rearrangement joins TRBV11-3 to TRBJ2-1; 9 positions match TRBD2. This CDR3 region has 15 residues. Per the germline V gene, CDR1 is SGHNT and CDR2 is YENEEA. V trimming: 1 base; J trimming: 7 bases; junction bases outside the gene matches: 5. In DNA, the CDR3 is TGTGCCAGCAGCTTAGTAGCGGGAGCCCCTAATGAGCAGTTCTTC. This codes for CASSLVAGAPNEQFF.

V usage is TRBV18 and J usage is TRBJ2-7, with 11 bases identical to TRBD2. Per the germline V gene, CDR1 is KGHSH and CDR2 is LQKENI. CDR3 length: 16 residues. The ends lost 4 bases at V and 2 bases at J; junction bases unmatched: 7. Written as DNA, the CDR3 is TGTGCCAGCTCACGCGTGGGGACTAGCGGTACCTACGAGCAGTACTTC. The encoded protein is CASSRVGTSGTYEQYF.

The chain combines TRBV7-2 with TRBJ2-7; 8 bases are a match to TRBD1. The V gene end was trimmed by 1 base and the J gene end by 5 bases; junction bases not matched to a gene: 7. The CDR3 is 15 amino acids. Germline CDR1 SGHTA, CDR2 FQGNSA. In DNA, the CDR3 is TGTGCCAGCAGCTTAGGCCAGGGGGCCGTTAACGAGCAGTACTTC. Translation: CASSLGQGAVNEQYF.

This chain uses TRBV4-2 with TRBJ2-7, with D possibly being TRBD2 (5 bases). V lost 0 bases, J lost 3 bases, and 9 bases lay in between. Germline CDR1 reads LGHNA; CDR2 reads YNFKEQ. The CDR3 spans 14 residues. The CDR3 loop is CASSQERAIYEQYF. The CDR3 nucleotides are TGTGCCAGCAGCCAAGAGAGGGCCATCTACGAGCAGTACTTC.

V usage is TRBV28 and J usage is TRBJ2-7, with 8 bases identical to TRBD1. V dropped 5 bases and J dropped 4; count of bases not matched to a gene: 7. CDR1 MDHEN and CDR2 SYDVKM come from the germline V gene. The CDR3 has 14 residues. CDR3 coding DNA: TGTGCCAGCAGTGACGGGACAGGAATTTACGAGCAGTACTTC. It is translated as CASSDGTGIYEQYF.

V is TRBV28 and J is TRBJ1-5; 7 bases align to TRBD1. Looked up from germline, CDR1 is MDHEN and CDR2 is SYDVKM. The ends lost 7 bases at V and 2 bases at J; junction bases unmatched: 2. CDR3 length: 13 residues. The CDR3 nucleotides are TGTGCCAGCAAAGACAGGGGCAATCAGCCCCAGCATTTT. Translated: CASKDRGNQPQHF.

The CDR3 is CAISESPQGSGANVLTF. The CDR3 nucleotides are TGTGCCATCAGTGAGTCCCCACAGGGCTCTGGGGCCAACGTCCTGACTTTC. This chain uses TRBV10-3 with TRBJ2-6; the D gene is possibly TRBD1 (6 bases). The CDR3 spans 17 residues. Germline-derived CDR1 and CDR2 are ENHRY and SYGVKD. Trimming removed 0 bases at V and 0 bases at J, with 9 bases between.

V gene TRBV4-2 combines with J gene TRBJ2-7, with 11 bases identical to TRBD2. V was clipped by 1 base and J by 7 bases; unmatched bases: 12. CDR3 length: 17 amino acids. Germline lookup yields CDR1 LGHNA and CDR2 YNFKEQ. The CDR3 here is CASSQADTGLAVEEQYF. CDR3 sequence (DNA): TGTGCCAGCAGCCAAGCTGACACGGGACTAGCGGTGGAAGAGCAGTACTTC.

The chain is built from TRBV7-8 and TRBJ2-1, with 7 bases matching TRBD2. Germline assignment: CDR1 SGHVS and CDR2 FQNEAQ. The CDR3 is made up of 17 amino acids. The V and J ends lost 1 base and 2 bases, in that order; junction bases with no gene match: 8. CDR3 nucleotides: TGTGCCAGCAGCTTAGGGTTTGGCGGGAGCACCTACAATGAGCAGTTCTTC. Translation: CASSLGFGGSTYNEQFF.

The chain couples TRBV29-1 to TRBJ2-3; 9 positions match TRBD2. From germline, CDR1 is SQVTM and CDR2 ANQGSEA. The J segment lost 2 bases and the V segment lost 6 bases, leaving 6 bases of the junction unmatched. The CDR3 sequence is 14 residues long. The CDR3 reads CSVVSSGATDTQYF. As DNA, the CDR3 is TGCAGCGTCGTTTCTAGCGGGGCCACAGATACGCAGTATTTT.